Following are 22 T cell receptor beta chains from one sample sequenced in a study of cytomegalovirus exposure and HLA in healthy donors. Assay used: immunoSEQ multiplex PCR; TCRdb lists only in-frame clones, some missing. The profile shows about 160,000 clones, 95% to 97% of them singletons. The sequencing input was PBMCs. These receptors all stem from a woman between 18 and 29 years old in good health and CMV-seronegative.

The rearrangement links TRBV4-3 to TRBJ1-4; unclear D gene. Trimming removed 0 bases at V and 6 bases at J, with 20 bases between. CDR3 length: 18 residues. Looked up from germline, CDR1 is LGHNA and CDR2 is YSLEER. CDR3 DNA sequence: TGCGCCAGCAGCCAAGAGTTACACTTAGCTGGCTTGGATGAAAAACTGTTTTTT. It translates to CASSQELHLAGLDEKLFF.

The chain carries TRBV4-3 and TRBJ2-7; D is perhaps TRBD1 (5 bases). This CDR3 has 13 residues. From germline, CDR1 is LGHNA and CDR2 YSLEER. V lost 4 bases and J lost 2, with 9 bases in between. The CDR3 coding sequence is TGCGCCAGCAGCCCTGACAGAGCCTACGAGCAGTACTTC. This sequence encodes CASSPDRAYEQYF.

This clone appeared a single time. This rearrangement joins TRBV7-2 to TRBJ2-1; D uncertain. Deletions cut 1 base from V and 4 bases from J, with 8 bases between. CDR3 length equals 14 residues. Per germline, CDR1 SGHTA and CDR2 FQGNSA. The CDR3 here is CASSLEAAYNEQFF. CDR3 coding DNA: TGTGCCAGCAGCTTAGAGGCAGCGTACAATGAGCAGTTCTTC.

The chain uses TRBV7-9 and TRBJ1-6, with D uncertain. With 2 bases removed from V and 8 bases from J, the gap between germline ends came to 7 bases. Per germline, CDR1 SEHNR and CDR2 FQNEAQ (reference sequence). The CDR3 spans 13 residues. The CDR3 DNA is TGTGCCAGCAGCTTATACGCGGATTCACCCCTCCACTTT. Its protein is CASSLYADSPLHF. Full variable domain (rest looked up from reference TRBV7-9 and TRBJ1-6): DTGVSQNPRHKITKRGQNVTFRCDPISEHNRLYWYRQTLGQGPEFLTYFQNEAQLEKSRLLSDRFSAERPKGSFSTLEIQRTEQGDSAMYLCASSLYADSPLHFGNGTRLTVT.

The gene calls are TRBV6-6 and TRBJ2-7; unclear D gene. Trimming took 7 bases from V and 6 from J, leaving 16 bases between them. Germline lookup yields CDR1 MNHNY and CDR2 SVGAGI (reference sequence). The CDR3 runs to 13 residues. The DNA for the CDR3 is TGTGCCAGCACCTCCTCGGCGGAACCCGAGCAGTACTTC. This translates into CASTSSAEPEQYF.

The CDR3 reads CASSLSGSTEAFF. The CDR3 DNA is TGTGCCAGCAGCTTATCTGGGAGCACTGAAGCTTTCTTT. V and J are TRBV7-8 and TRBJ1-1; D gene uncertain. Germline V gene lookup returns CDR1 SGHVS and CDR2 FQNEAQ. The CDR3 is 13 amino acids. Trimming pared 2 bases from V and 4 bases from J, leaving 8 bases between.

The chain employs TRBV7-2 and TRBJ2-7, with TRBD1 as a possible D gene (5 bases). The CDR3 sequence is 15 residues long. Germline V gene data show CDR1 as SGHTA and CDR2 as FQGNSA. The V end was cut by 0 bases, the J end by 4 bases, with 13 bases between. The CDR3 here is CASSLAGRWRYEQYF. The CDR3 region has the DNA TGTGCCAGCAGCTTAGCGGGGCGGTGGCGTTACGAGCAGTACTTC. The whole variable domain, filled in from reference TRBV7-2 and TRBJ2-7, reads GAGVSQSPSNKVTEKGKDVELRCDPISGHTALYWYRQSLGQGLEFLIYFQGNSAPDKSGLPSDRFSAERTGGSVSTLTIQRTQQEDSAVYLCASSLAGRWRYEQYFGPGTRLTVT.

The chain uses TRBV6-1 and TRBJ1-1, with D uncertain. The CDR3 runs to 15 residues. Germline values: CDR1 MNHNS, CDR2 SASEGT. Trimming stripped 0 bases from V and 4 bases from J, with 12 bases between. The CDR3 DNA follows: TGTGCCAGCAGTGAAGCGGTAGCGGGTGGCACTGAAGCTTTCTTT. Translating it yields CASSEAVAGGTEAFF.

This rearrangement joins TRBV28 to TRBJ1-4; maybe TRBD1 (5 bases). This CDR3 region has 13 residues. CDR1 is MDHEN, CDR2 SYDVKM, per germline. Trimming shortened V by 8 bases and J by 8 bases, and 15 bases separated the two germline ends. In DNA form, the CDR3 reads TGTGCCAGCGGGGACTCCGCCAGGGAAAAACTGTTTTTT. This encodes CASGDSAREKLFF.

This rearrangement joins TRBV9 to TRBJ2-3, with D possibly TRBD2 on 5 matching bases. CDR1 and CDR2 from the germline V gene are SGDLS and YYNGEE. CDR3 length: 17 amino acids. The V and J ends lost 4 bases and 0 bases respectively, with 18 bases between them. CDR3 coding DNA: TGTGCCAGCAGCCCCGGGATCGGGCACCCTAGCACAGATACGCAGTATTTT. Translated: CASSPGIGHPSTDTQYF.

The chain couples TRBV9 to TRBJ2-3; 8 bases match TRBD2. The length of the CDR3 is 17 residues. The V segment lost 1 base and the J segment 5 bases; nucleotides outside the gene matches: 12. The germline CDR1 and CDR2 sequences are SGDLS and YYNGEE. The CDR3 coding sequence is TGTGCCAGCAGCGTACTCGGGAGGGAGGGACTAGGAGATACGCAGTATTTT. Its translation: CASSVLGREGLGDTQYF.

The chain employs TRBV14 and TRBJ1-1; D ambiguous. The CDR3 covers 14 residues. The ends were cut back, 6 bases at V and 4 bases at J, with 15 bases in the middle. Germline assignment: CDR1 SGHDN and CDR2 FVKESK. The CDR3 DNA sequence: TGTGCCAGCAGTTATCGGGCCCGGGGCACTGAAGCTTTCTTT. It encodes CASSYRARGTEAFF. Full variable domain (rest looked up from reference TRBV14 and TRBJ1-1): EAGVTQFPSHSVIEKGQTVTLRCDPISGHDNLYWYRRVMGKEIKFLLHFVKESKQDESGMPNNRFLAERTGGTYSTLKVQPAELEDSGVYFCASSYRARGTEAFFGQGTRLTVV.

The rearrangement links TRBV6-5 to TRBJ1-1; possibly TRBD1 for D (6 bases). This CDR3 is 14 amino acids long. Germline assignment: CDR1 MNHEY and CDR2 SVGAGI. V was clipped by 7 bases and J by 2 bases, with 14 bases between them. The CDR3 nucleotides read TGTGCCAGCACCTGGGGACAAAGAAACACTGAAGCTTTCTTT. As protein: CASTWGQRNTEAFF.

Comment on this clone: Other DNA sequences from this sample encode an identical CDR3 as well. V and J are TRBV7-2 and TRBJ2-3; 9 nucleotides agree with TRBD2. The CDR3 sequence is 14 residues long. The V gene end was trimmed by 3 bases and the J gene end by 4 bases; junction bases not matched to a gene: 2. Germline V gene data show CDR1 as SGHTA and CDR2 as FQGNSA. Written as DNA, the CDR3 is TGTGCCAGCAGCTTGGGCGGGGGGGCAGATACGCAGTATTTT. Protein: CASSLGGGADTQYF.

V is TRBV5-4 and J is TRBJ2-1, with a weak D call TRBD2 (6 bases). Germline-derived CDR1 and CDR2 are SGHNT and YYREEE (reference sequence). This CDR3 spans 15 amino acids. Trimming shortened V by 0 bases and J by 4 bases, and 11 bases separated the two germline ends. Here the CDR3 reads CASSLGSGEYNEQFF. DNA of the CDR3: TGTGCCAGCAGCTTGGGTAGCGGAGAGTACAATGAGCAGTTCTTC.

The chain joins TRBV29-1 to TRBJ1-1; D gene uncertain. The length of the CDR3 is 14 residues. Germline V gene lookup returns CDR1 SQVTM and CDR2 ANQGSEA. Deletions cut 4 bases from V and 5 bases from J, with 17 bases between. CDR3 sequence reads: CSVVRSRGRTEAFF. In DNA form, the CDR3 reads TGCAGCGTTGTTCGGTCTCGGGGAAGAACTGAAGCTTTCTTT.

The chain employs TRBV4-1 and TRBJ1-5; 7 bases are a match to TRBD1. V lost 3 bases to trimming and J lost 0 bases; unmatched junction nucleotides: 5. Germline loops: CDR1 MGHRA, CDR2 YSYEKL. The CDR3 covers 16 residues. DNA of the CDR3: TGCGCCAGCAGCCACGCAGACAGGGATAGCAATCAGCCCCAGCATTTT. Amino acid sequence: CASSHADRDSNQPQHF.

The genes are TRBV7-3 and TRBJ2-3; 8 bases line up with TRBD1. Looked up from germline, CDR1 is SGHTA and CDR2 is FQGTGA. This CDR3 is built from 13 residues. V gave up 5 bases and J gave up 6 bases; unmatched junction bases: 4. For the CDR3, the DNA is TGTGCCAGCAGCGGACAGGGTGGGGATACGCAGTATTTT. This sequence encodes CASSGQGGDTQYF.

The gene calls are TRBV7-2 and TRBJ1-1; no clear D gene. Germline values: CDR1 SGHTA, CDR2 FQGNSA. This CDR3 has 10 amino acids. Trimming removed 2 bases from V and 12 bases from J, with 7 bases in between. CDR3 sequence (DNA): TGTGCCAGCAGCTTAAGAGCGACTTTCTTT. Translated: CASSLRATFF.

The V call is TRBV18, the J call TRBJ1-1; 7 nucleotides line up with TRBD1. This CDR3 has 16 residues. The ends lost 1 base at V and 1 base at J; junction bases unmatched: 6. Germline values: CDR1 KGHSH, CDR2 LQKENI. CDR3 residues: CASSPQNRGENTEAFF. The CDR3 DNA follows: TGTGCCAGCTCACCACAAAACAGGGGAGAGAACACTGAAGCTTTCTTT.

This CDR3 is CASSLSLPQGSNSPLHF. In nucleotides, the CDR3 is TGTGCCAGCAGCTTATCTTTACCCCAGGGGAGTAATTCACCCCTCCACTTT. The rearrangement joins TRBV11-3 to TRBJ1-6, with D tentatively TRBD1 (6 bases). The CDR3 has 17 amino acids. Trimming cost V 2 bases and J 6 bases, with 17 bases left between them. CDR1 and CDR2 (germline): SGHNT, YENEEA.

V is TRBV18 and J is TRBJ2-2, with 8 bases lining up with TRBD1. The CDR3 consists of 15 residues. Per the germline V gene, CDR1 is KGHSH and CDR2 is LQKENI. V lost 6 bases to trimming and J lost 2 bases; unmatched junction nucleotides: 5. The CDR3 sequence: CASSSGQGNTGELFF. DNA for the CDR3: TGTGCCAGCTCGTCAGGACAGGGAAACACCGGGGAGCTGTTTTTT.